This record looks at one T cell receptor beta chain sequence and its context. The antigen remains undetermined. Barcoded TCR alpha and TCR beta cDNA libraries with UMIs came from 5'RACE using constant-segment primers. TCRdb analysed the 5' RACE reads with MiXCR anew, one entry per CDR3 protein. The repertoire holds under 110,000 distinct CDR3 sequences, about a sixth seen once, with 28% in the top ten. This sample was taken from a study of T-cell memory formation after mild COVID-19. About the study: Across donors, TCR clusters were largely donor specific. Study-level findings and limits: Some clones that responded turned up in pre-infection memory, which suggests that cross-reactive memory joined in.

The CDR3 has 13 amino acids. The germline gives CDR1 SQVTM, CDR2 ANQGSEA. V was clipped by 5 bases and J by 8 bases; unmatched bases: 8. The V and J genes are TRBV29-1 and TRBJ2-3; 9 bases match TRBD2. The sequence was obtained from an adult woman who had mild COVID-19 (a few samples of this study predate the infection). Cell type and time point are not known. Sequenced material: PBMCs or a T cell subset sorted from them (not recorded which). CDR3 coding DNA: TGCAGCGTTTATTTAGCGGGAGACTTTACGCAGTATTTT. Translated: CSVYLAGDFTQYF.